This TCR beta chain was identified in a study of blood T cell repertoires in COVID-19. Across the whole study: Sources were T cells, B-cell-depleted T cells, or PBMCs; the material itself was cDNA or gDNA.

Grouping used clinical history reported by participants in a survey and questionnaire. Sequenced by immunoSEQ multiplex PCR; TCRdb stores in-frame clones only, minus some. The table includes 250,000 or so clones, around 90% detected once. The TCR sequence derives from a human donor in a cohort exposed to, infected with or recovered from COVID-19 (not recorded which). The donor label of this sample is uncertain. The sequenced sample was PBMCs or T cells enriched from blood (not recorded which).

CDR3 in DNA: TGTGCCAGCAGCCACTCACCCAGCGACGAGCAGTACTTC. Translated, it gives CASSHSPSDEQYF. This sequence joins TRBV7-7 and TRBJ2-7; D not certain. V gave up 5 bases and J gave up 5 bases, with 13 bases separating them. CDR1 SSHAT and CDR2 FNYEAQ come from the germline V gene (reference sequence). CDR3 length: 13 residues.